What follows are 21 T cell receptor beta chains derived from one specimen sequenced in a study of vaccination and CD4 T cells after COVID-19. No antigen has been identified for these receptors. Treatment meaning: approximately 11-day PBMC culture with coronavirus spike peptide pools or control peptides (ViraFEST assay). The Oncomine TCR Beta short-read assay was applied to DNA of cultured CD4+ T cells. MiXCR, applied by TCRdb to the PCR reads, yields one record per CDR3 protein. The data hold 20,000 to 30,000 distinct CDR3 sequences, with approximately 64% observed a single time. Sequencing was performed on CD4+ T cells from blood, cultured in vitro, taken after SARS-CoV-2 vaccination. The receptor set was obtained from a human donor who received a COVID-19 vaccine.

This sequence joins TRBV7-2 and TRBJ1-2; TRBD1 is a possible D gene (6 bases). Germline V gives CDR1 SGHTA, CDR2 FQGNSA. V was clipped by 1 base and J by 7 bases, with 7 bases between them. The CDR3 contains 12 residues. DNA of the CDR3: TGTGCCAGCAGCTTAGACAGGGCTGGCTACACCTTC. Translating gives CASSLDRAGYTF.

This chain joins TRBV5-8 and TRBJ2-3, with a weak D call TRBD1 (7 bases). The V gene lost 4 bases and the J gene lost 0 bases, with 12 bases spanning the gap. The CDR3 covers 15 residues. Germline CDR1 SGHTS, CDR2 YDEGEE. Written as DNA, the CDR3 is TGTGCCAGCAGCCAGACAGGGACTAGCACAGATACGCAGTATTTT. It translates to CASSQTGTSTDTQYF.

V and J are TRBV2 and TRBJ2-7; TRBD1 matches 10 bases. CDR3 size: 14 residues. Trimming cost V 7 bases and J 5 bases; bases outside gene matches: 8. Germline V lookup: CDR1 SNHLY, CDR2 FYNNEI. The CDR3 region is CASNTGTGANEQYF. DNA of the CDR3: TGTGCCAGCAACACCGGGACAGGGGCAAACGAGCAGTACTTC.

V usage is TRBV7-8 and J usage is TRBJ2-5; TRBD1 matches at 11 bases. The CDR3 extends over 17 amino acids. Germline V gene sequence: CDR1 SGHVS, CDR2 FQNEAQ. V lost 0 bases and J lost 4; bases outside the gene matches: 7. CDR3 sequence: CASSLALWTGGGETQYF. CDR3 in DNA: TGTGCCAGCAGCTTAGCGCTTTGGACAGGGGGCGGAGAGACCCAGTACTTC.

This chain uses TRBV2 with TRBJ2-5, with D tentatively TRBD1 (6 bases). This CDR3 has 14 residues. Germline CDR1 SNHLY, CDR2 FYNNEI. V dropped 3 bases and J dropped 2 bases, with 10 bases sitting between them. CDR3 nucleotides: TGTGCCAGCAGTGATGGACAGTATCAAGAGACCCAGTACTTC. This gives the protein CASSDGQYQETQYF.

The J gene is TRBJ2-7, the V gene TRBV30; D gene uncertain. The V end was cut by 4 bases, the J end by 0 bases, with 10 bases between. CDR1 is GTSNPN and CDR2 is SVGIG in the germline V gene (reference sequence). CDR3 length equals 13 residues. The CDR3 coding sequence is TGTGCCTGGAACAGAGGACCCTCCTACGAGCAGTACTTC. This gives the protein CAWNRGPSYEQYF.

The genes are TRBV27 and TRBJ1-1, with D tentatively TRBD1 (6 bases). Germline V CDR1 and CDR2: MNHEY, SMNVEV (reference sequence). Trimming stripped 1 base from V and 1 base from J, with 10 bases between. This CDR3 has 15 residues. The CDR3 protein is CASSLYCRGNTEAFF. CDR3 coding DNA: TGTGCCAGCAGTTTATACTGCAGGGGGAACACTGAAGCTTTCTTT.

The gene calls are TRBV20-1 and TRBJ2-7; 12 bases fit TRBD2. The V gene end was trimmed by 6 bases and the J gene end by 5 bases; junction bases not matched to a gene: 5. Germline V gene sequence: CDR1 DFQATT, CDR2 SNEGSKA (reference sequence). The CDR3 extends over 13 amino acids. Written as DNA, the CDR3 is TGCAGTGCGCGGACTAGCGGGGTCGACGAGCAGTACTTC. Amino acids: CSARTSGVDEQYF.

This clonotype was found a few times. The CDR3 nucleotides read TGTGCCAGCAGAGCCAGACAGGGGTCCCTCGGCTACACCTTC. Protein product: CASRARQGSLGYTF. This chain connects TRBV6-1 to TRBJ1-2; TRBD1 aligns across 8 bases. Germline assignment: CDR1 MNHNS and CDR2 SASEGT. J gave up 8 bases and V 6 bases, and 11 bases lay outside the gene matches. The CDR3 is 14 amino acids.

The V gene is TRBV6-5, the J gene TRBJ1-2; a possible D gene is TRBD1 (5 bases). V was cut by 0 bases and J by 10 bases, with 12 bases left in between. Germline CDR1 is MNHEY and CDR2 is SVGAGI. The CDR3 spans 13 residues. In DNA form, the CDR3 reads TGTGCCAGCAGTTACTCAGGGCGGGGGGTCTACACCTTC. This encodes CASSYSGRGVYTF.

The gene calls are TRBV12-3 or TRBV12-4 and TRBJ1-1; TRBD1 agrees at 7 bases. This CDR3 is 12 amino acids long. The junction had 7 bases not matched to a gene; V was cut back by 9 bases and J by 6 bases. CDR3 residues: CARPQGPPEAFF. The CDR3 nucleotides read TGTGCCAGACCACAGGGGCCCCCTGAAGCTTTCTTT.

A few counts support this clonotype. The V call is TRBV6-2 or TRBV6-3, the J call TRBJ1-1, with no clear D. Germline V gives CDR1 MNHEY, CDR2 SVGEGT. V shed 7 bases and J shed 3 bases, with 27 bases lying between them. This CDR3 is built from 18 residues. The CDR3 reads CASTSARGSSPLDTEAFF. The CDR3 nucleotides are TGTGCCAGCACCAGCGCTCGTGGGTCGTCCCCCTTGGACACTGAAGCTTTCTTT.

A single count supports this clonotype. The chain is built from TRBV25-1 and TRBJ1-6; perhaps TRBD1 as D (5 bases). The CDR3 runs 15 residues. Germline V gene data show CDR1 as MGHDK and CDR2 as SYGVNS. The V end was cut by 7 bases, the J end by 5 bases, with 15 bases between. CDR3 region: CASKFRDGDNSPLHF. CDR3 coding DNA: TGTGCCAGCAAATTCCGGGACGGAGATAATTCACCCCTCCACTTT.

This rearrangement joins TRBV30 to TRBJ1-2; maybe TRBD1 (6 bases). From germline, CDR1 is GTSNPN and CDR2 SVGIG (reference sequence). Trimming removed 8 bases at V and 5 bases at J, with 24 bases between. This CDR3 region has 15 residues. CDR3 amino acids: CAGGRPGDVRYGYTF. For the CDR3, the DNA is TGTGCCGGGGGGCGGCCAGGCGACGTTAGGTATGGCTACACCTTC. Based on the CDR3 plus reference TRBV30 and TRBJ1-2, the full variable domain is SQTIHQWPATLVQPVGSPLSLECTVEGTSNPNLYWYRQAAGRGLQLLFYSVGIGQISSEVPQNLSASRPQDRQFILSSKKLLLSDSGFYLCAGGRPGDVRYGYTFGSGTRLTVV.

The chain recombines TRBV20-1 with TRBJ2-3, with TRBD2 matching over 13 bases. Trimming cost V 6 bases and J 6 bases; bases outside gene matches: 3. The CDR3 consists of 13 residues. Germline V CDR1 and CDR2: DFQATT, SNEGSKA (reference sequence). The CDR3 sequence is CSAGLAGVDTQYF. In DNA form, the CDR3 reads TGCAGTGCCGGACTAGCGGGGGTCGATACGCAGTATTTT.

This clonotype was seen a single time. This chain joins TRBV6-1 and TRBJ2-7; D might be TRBD1 (6 bases). CDR3 length: 16 residues. The germline V gene encodes CDR1 MNHNS and CDR2 SASEGT. Deletions cut 4 bases from V and 3 bases from J, with 19 bases between. The CDR3 DNA sequence: TGTGCCAGCAGTGGAAGAGCCGGGACATACGACTACGAGCAGTACTTC. Encoded protein: CASSGRAGTYDYEQYF.

This clonotype appeared once. Mismatch with germline at one junction end may stem from a read error. The gene calls are TRBV5-1 and TRBJ1-1, with TRBD1 as a possible D gene (5 bases). The CDR3 runs 15 residues. From germline, CDR1 is SGHRS and CDR2 YFSETQ. The CDR3 region is CASSLVGAQSTGAFF. CDR3 DNA sequence: TGCGCCAGCAGCTTGGTAGGGGCGCAGAGCACTGGAGCTTTCTTT.

The rearrangement uses TRBV20-1 and TRBJ2-1, with 14 positions matching TRBD2. The CDR3 spans 16 residues. V was clipped by 2 bases and J by 6 bases; unmatched bases: 6. Germline V gene lookup returns CDR1 DFQATT and CDR2 SNEGSKA (reference sequence). The DNA of the CDR3 is TGCAGTGCTAGACGACTAGCGGGGGGGCTGACCAATGAGCAGTTCTTC. This sequence encodes CSARRLAGGLTNEQFF.

This clonotype was detected once. The chain joins TRBV25-1 to TRBJ1-5; D may be TRBD1 (5 bases). Germline CDR1 and CDR2: MGHDK and SYGVNS. The germline V and J ends were trimmed by 7 bases and 6 bases, with 7 bases remaining between them. The CDR3 is made up of 11 amino acids. The CDR3 bases are TGTGCCAGCATAGGGGCTCAGCCCCAGCATTTT. Translated, it gives CASIGAQPQHF.

The V gene is TRBV5-6, the J gene TRBJ2-5; 9 bases agree with TRBD2. The germline CDR1 and CDR2 sequences are SGHDT and YYEEEE. The V and J ends lost 0 bases and 5 bases, in that order; junction bases with no gene match: 11. This CDR3 is built from 17 residues. CDR3 DNA: TGTGCCAGCAGCTTGGTCGCGGCGGGGGGGCCTCAGGAGACCCAGTACTTC. It specifies CASSLVAAGGPQETQYF.

CDR3 in DNA: TGTGCCAGCAGCCCCCGGGACAGGGCCCTTGGCTACACCTTC. As protein: CASSPRDRALGYTF. The chain couples TRBV11-1 to TRBJ1-2, with 9 bases aligning to TRBD1. Trimming removed 5 bases from V and 7 bases from J; junction bases left unmatched: 8. Germline CDR1 is SGHAT and CDR2 is FQDESV (reference sequence). The CDR3 totals 14 residues.